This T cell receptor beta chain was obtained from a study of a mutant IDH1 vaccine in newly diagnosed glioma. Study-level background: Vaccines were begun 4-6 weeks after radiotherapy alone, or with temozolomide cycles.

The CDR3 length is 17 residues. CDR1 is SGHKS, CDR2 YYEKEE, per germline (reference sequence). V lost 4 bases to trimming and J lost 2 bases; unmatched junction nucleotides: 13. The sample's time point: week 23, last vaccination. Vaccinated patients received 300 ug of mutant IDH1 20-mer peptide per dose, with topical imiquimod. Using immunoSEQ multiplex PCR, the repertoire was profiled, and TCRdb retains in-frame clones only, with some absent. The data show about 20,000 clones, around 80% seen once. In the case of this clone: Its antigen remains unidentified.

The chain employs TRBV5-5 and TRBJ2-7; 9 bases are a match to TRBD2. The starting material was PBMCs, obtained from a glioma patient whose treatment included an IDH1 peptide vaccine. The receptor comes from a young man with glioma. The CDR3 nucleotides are TGTGCCAGCAGCCTTGGGTTAGCGGGAGTACCGACCTACGAGCAGTACTTC. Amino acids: CASSLGLAGVPTYEQYF.